This T cell receptor (beta chain) was captured in a study of patients and donors after allogeneic stem cell transplantation. TCRdb itself ran the RT-PCR reads through MiXCR, one entry per CDR3 protein. The table records approximately 200,000 distinct CDR3 sequences, about 38% of them present only once. The table lists this clonotype with many counts. The TCR sequence derives from a human donor who was either an allogeneic HSCT recipient or a stem cell or donor lymphocyte infusion donor (not recorded which). It is not recorded whose cells these are; they may come from a transplant donor. Sequencing input: blood, either unsorted or a sorted T cell fraction (not recorded which).

In DNA form, the CDR3 reads TGCAGTGCTAGAGCTCGAGACCCTTATGGCTACACCTTC. It encodes CSARARDPYGYTF. The V gene is TRBV20-1, the J gene TRBJ1-2; D not resolved. The CDR3 is 13 amino acids. Germline CDR1 and CDR2: DFQATT and SNEGSKA (reference sequence). Trimming took 1 base from V and 5 from J, leaving 11 bases between them.